The entry below describes one TCR beta chain. Its antigen is currently unknown. Terminally differentiated effector memory CD45RA+ cells were excluded by CCR7 positive selection of CD45RO-negative cells. There were only Caucasian adults among the donors, and all lived in Nashville, Tennessee. The sample comes from a study of shared clonotypes between healthy human individuals. Study conclusions and caveats: Compared with clonotypes that all four donors shared, non-shared clonotypes had lower generation probabilities. Sequencing depth was predicted to influence how clonotypes are shared among donors.

Genomic DNA of each subset was evenly split across several immunoSEQ plates. Profiled with immunoSEQ multiplex PCR; TCRdb holds only in-frame clones, not every one. The data contain 2 million to 2.5 million clones, around 93% of them seen just once; the ten biggest clones take up over 1.5%. Germline V lookup: CDR1 SGHVS, CDR2 FNYEAQ. The CDR3 loop spans 16 amino acids. The junction had 12 bases not matched to a gene; V was cut back by 6 bases and J by 4 bases. The sequenced sample was naive CD8+ T cells from PBMCs. The origin of this receptor is a man aged 18-30 years in good health. Some clones in this sample may be carry-over from other donors' samples. This chain joins TRBV7-6 and TRBJ2-3; 8 nucleotides agree with TRBD2. The CDR3 nucleotides read TGTGCCAGCAGTGTAGTGGTAGCGGGACGGTCAGATACGCAGTATTTT. Encoded protein: CASSVVVAGRSDTQYF.